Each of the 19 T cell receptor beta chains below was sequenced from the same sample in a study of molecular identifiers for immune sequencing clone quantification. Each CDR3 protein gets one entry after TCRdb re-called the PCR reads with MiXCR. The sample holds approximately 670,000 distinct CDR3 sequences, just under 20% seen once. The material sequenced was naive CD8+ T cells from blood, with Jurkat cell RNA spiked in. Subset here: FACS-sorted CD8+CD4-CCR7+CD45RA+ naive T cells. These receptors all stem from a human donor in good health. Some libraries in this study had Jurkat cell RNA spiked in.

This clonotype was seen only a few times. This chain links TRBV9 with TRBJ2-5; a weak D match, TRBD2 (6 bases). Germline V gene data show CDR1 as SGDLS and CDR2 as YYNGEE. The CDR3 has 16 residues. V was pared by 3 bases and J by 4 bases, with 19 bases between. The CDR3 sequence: CASSETPMEGRETQYF. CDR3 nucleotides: TGTGCCAGCAGCGAGACCCCGATGGAGGGAAGAGAGACCCAGTACTTC. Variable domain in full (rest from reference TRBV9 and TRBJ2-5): DSGVTQTPKHLITATGQRVTLRCSPRSGDLSVYWYQQSLDQGLQFLIQYYNGEERAKGNILERFSAQQFPDLHSELNLSSLELGDSALYFCASSETPMEGRETQYFGPGTRLLVL.

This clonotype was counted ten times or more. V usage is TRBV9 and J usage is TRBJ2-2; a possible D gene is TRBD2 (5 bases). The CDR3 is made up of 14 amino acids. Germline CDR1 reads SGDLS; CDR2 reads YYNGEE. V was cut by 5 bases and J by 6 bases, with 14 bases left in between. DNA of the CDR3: TGTGCCAGCAGTGACGGAGGATTCCCCGGGGAGCTGTTTTTT. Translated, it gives CASSDGGFPGELFF. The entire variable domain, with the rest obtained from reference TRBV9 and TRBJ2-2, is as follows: DSGVTQTPKHLITATGQRVTLRCSPRSGDLSVYWYQQSLDQGLQFLIQYYNGEERAKGNILERFSAQQFPDLHSELNLSSLELGDSALYFCASSDGGFPGELFFGEGSRLTVL.

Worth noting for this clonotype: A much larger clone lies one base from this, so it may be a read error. This CDR3 reads CSARDFLAGAEEQYF. CDR3 DNA: TGCAGTGCTAGAGATTTCTTAGCGGGAGCTGAAGAGCAGTACTTC. The chain combines TRBV20-1 with TRBJ2-7, with TRBD2 matching 9 bases. The junction had 10 bases not matched to a gene; V was cut back by 0 bases and J by 7 bases. The CDR3 is made up of 15 amino acids. Looked up from germline, CDR1 is DFQATT and CDR2 is SNEGSKA (reference sequence).

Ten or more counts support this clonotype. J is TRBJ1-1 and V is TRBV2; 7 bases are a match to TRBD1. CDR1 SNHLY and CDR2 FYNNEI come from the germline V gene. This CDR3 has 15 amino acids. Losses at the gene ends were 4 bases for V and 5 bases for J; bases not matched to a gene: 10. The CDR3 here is CASSALTGEYTEAFF. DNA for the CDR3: TGTGCCAGCAGTGCCCTAACAGGGGAGTATACTGAAGCTTTCTTT.

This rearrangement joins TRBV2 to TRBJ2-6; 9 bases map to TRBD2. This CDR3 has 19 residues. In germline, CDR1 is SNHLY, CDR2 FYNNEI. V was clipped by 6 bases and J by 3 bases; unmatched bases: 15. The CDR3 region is CASRDTPGTSHNGANVLTF. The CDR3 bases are TGTGCCAGCAGAGATACGCCCGGGACTAGCCACAATGGGGCCAACGTCCTGACTTTC.

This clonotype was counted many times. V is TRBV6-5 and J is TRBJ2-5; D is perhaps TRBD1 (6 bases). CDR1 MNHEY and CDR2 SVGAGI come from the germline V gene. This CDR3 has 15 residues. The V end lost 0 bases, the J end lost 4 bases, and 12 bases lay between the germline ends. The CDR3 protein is CASSYSSGDGETQYF. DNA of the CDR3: TGTGCCAGCAGTTACTCTTCAGGGGATGGAGAGACCCAGTACTTC.

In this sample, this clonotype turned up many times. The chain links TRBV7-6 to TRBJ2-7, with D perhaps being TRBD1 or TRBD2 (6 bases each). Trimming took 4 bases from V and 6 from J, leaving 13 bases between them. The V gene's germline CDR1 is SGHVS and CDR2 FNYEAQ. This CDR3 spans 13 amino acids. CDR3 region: CASSSKGGSEQYF. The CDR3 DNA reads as TGTGCCAGCAGCTCCAAAGGGGGGTCCGAGCAGTACTTC. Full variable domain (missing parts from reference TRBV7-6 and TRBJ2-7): GAGVSQSPRYKVTKRGQDVALRCDPISGHVSLYWYRQALGQGPEFLTYFNYEAQQDKSGLPNDRFSAERPEGSISTLTIQRTEQRDSAMYRCASSSKGGSEQYFGPGTRLTVT.

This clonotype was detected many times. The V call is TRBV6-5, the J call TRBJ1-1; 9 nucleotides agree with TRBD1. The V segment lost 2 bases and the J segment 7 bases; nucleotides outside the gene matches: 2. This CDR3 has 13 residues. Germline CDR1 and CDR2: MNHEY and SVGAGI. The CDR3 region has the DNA TGTGCCAGCAGTTACGGGACAGGGAATGAAGCTTTCTTT. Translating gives CASSYGTGNEAFF.

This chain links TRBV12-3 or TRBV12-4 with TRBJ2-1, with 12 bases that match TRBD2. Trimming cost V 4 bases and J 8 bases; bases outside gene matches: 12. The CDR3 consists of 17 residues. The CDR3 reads CASSSTSGGHHIDEQFF. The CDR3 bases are TGTGCCAGCAGTTCTACTAGCGGGGGGCATCATATAGATGAGCAGTTCTTC.

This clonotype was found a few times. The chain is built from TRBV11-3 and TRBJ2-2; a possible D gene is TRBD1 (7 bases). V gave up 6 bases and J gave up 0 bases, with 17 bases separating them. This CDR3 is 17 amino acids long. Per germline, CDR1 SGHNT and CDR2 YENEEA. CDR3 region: CASRQGGDSSNTGELFF. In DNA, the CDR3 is TGTGCCAGCAGACAAGGAGGGGACAGTTCGAACACCGGGGAGCTGTTTTTT.

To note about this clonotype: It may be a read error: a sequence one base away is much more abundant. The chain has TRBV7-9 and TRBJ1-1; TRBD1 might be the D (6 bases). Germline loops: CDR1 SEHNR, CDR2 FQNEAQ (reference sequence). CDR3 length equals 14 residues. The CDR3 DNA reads TGTGCCGGCAGCTTAGTCGGGGGGCGGACTGAAGCTTTCTTT. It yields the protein CAGSLVGGRTEAFF.

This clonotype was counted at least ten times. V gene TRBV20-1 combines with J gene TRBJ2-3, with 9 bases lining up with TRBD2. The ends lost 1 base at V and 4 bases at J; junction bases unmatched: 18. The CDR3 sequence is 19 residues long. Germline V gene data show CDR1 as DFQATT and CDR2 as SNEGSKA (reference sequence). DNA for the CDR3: TGCAGTGCTAGAGTACTGGGGCTAGCGGGAATCGCCCCGGCAGATACGCAGTATTTT. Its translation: CSARVLGLAGIAPADTQYF.

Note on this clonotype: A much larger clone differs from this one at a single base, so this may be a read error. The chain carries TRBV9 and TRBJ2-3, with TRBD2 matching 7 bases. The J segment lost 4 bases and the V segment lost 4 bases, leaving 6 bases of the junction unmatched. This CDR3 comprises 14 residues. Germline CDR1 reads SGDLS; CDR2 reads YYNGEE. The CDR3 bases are TGTGCCAGCAGCCGGGGGGACTACGCAGATACGCAGTATTTT. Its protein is CASSRGDYADTQYF.

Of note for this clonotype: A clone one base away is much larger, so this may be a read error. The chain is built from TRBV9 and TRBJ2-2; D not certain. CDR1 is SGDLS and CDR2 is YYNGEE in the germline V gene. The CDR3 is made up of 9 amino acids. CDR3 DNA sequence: TGTGTAGCCCCCGGGGAGCTGTTTTTT. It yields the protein CVAPGELFF.

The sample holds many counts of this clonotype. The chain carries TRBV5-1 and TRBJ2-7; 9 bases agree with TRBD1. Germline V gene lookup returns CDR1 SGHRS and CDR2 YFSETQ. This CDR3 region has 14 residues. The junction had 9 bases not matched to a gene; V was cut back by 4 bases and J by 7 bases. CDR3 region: CASSMGTGKWEQYF. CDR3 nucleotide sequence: TGCGCCAGCAGCATGGGGACAGGGAAATGGGAGCAGTACTTC.

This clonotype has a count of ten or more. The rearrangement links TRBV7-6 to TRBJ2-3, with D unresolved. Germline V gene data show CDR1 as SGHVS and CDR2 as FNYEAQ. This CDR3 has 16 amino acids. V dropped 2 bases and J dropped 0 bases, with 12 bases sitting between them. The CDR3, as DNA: TGTGCCAGCAGCTTACTCGGATCCGTTAGCACAGATACGCAGTATTTT. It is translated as CASSLLGSVSTDTQYF.

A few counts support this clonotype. This CDR3 reads CASSLKDTDTGELFF. In DNA form, the CDR3 reads TGTGCCAGCAGCTTAAAAGATACAGACACCGGGGAGCTGTTTTTT. This chain uses TRBV7-3 with TRBJ2-2; D is ambiguous. The germline V gene has CDR1 SGHTA and CDR2 FQGTGA. CDR3 length: 15 amino acids. Trimming pared 1 base from V and 3 bases from J, leaving 9 bases between.

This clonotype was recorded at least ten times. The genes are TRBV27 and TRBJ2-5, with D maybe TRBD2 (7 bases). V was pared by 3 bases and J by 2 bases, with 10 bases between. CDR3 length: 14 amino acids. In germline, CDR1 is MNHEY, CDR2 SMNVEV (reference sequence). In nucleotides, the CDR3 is TGTGCCAGCAGTTTCGGGGGGCAACAAGAGACCCAGTACTTC. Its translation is CASSFGGQQETQYF.

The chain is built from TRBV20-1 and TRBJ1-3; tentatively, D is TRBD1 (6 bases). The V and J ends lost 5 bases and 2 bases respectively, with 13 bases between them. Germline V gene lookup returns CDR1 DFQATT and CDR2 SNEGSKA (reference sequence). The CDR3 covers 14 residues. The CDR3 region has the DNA TGCAGTGCTGATACAGGGACTACTGGAAACACCATATATTTT. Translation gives CSADTGTTGNTIYF.